The rows below give T cell receptor beta chains drawn from one sample of a study of cytomegalovirus exposure and HLA in healthy donors. Method: immunoSEQ multiplex PCR; TCRdb's copy keeps in-frame clones and lacks some. Of more than 95,000 clones listed, 75% to 90% were seen once; the top ten hold 1% to 1.4%. Specimen: PBMCs. Receptor source: a woman aged 18-29 years in good health and CMV-seronegative. The conserved cysteine and the conserved F or W are not part of the CDR3 here.

v_call cdr3_aa
TRBV25-1 ASSGQNQPQH
TRBV9 ASSDLDRGHSPLH
TRBV18 ASSPLGTSVNEQF
TRBV21-1 ATQAENEQF
TRBV9 ASTETDSNYGYT
TRBV9 ASSGSGTEGDTQY
TRBV2 ASSLQSYTIY
TRBV28 ASIAQGAGYGYT
TRBV7-8 ASSWGRTSGGEDEQF
TRBV6-6 ASSYAHGTDNEQF
TRBV27 ASSLIAGRADTQY
TRBV2 ASTKETQY
TRBV19 ASAPLYSGNTIY
TRBV5-1 ASSSLAGGRNEQF
TRBV27 ASLDFTDTQY
TRBV6-5 ASSYQTDGTVEAF
TRBV29-1 SVPPRGRRLNEQF
TRBV10-3 AISVGAGGYEQF
TRBV20-1 SARLGL
TRBV6-6 ASRAPGQAYNEQF
TRBV6-1 AILRVETQY
TRBV28 ASSPPRDSSGEQY
TRBV7-2 ASSLAGQGPNQPQH
TRBV6-5 ASSYGLGETQY
TRBV5-4 ASSPTGNYGYT